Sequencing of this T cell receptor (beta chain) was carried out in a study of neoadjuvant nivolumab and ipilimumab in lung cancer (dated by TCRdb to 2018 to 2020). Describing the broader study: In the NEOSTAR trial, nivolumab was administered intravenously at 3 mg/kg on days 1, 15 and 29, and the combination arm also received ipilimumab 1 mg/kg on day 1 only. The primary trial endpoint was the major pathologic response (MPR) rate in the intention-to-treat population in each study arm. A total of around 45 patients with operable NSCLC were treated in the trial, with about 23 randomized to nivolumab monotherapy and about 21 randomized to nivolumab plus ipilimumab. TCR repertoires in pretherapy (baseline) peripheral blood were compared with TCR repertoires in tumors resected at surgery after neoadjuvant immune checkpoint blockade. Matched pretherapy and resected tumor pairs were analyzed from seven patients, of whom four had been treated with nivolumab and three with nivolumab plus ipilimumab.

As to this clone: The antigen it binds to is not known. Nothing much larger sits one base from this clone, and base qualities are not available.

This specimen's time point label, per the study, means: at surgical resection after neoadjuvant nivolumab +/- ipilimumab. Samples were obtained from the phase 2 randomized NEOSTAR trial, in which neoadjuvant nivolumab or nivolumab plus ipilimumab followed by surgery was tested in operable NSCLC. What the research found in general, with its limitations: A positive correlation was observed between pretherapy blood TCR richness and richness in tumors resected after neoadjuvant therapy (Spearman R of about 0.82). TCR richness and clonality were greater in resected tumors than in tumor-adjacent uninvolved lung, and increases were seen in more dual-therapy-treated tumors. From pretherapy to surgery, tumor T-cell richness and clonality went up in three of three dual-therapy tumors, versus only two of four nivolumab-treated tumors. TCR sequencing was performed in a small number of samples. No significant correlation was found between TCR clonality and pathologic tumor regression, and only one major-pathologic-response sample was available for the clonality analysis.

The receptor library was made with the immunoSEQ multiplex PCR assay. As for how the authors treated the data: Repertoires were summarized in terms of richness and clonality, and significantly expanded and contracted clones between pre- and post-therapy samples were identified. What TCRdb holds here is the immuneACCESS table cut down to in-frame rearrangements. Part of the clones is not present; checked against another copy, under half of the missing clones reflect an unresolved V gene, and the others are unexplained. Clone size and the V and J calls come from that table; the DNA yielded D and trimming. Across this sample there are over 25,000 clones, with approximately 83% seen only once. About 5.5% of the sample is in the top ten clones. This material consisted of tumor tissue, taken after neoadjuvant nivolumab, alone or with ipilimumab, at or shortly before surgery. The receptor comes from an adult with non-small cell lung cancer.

The DNA sequence is given as TGCGCCAGCAGCTTCAGCGGGTATGGCTCCTACAATGAGCAGTTCTTC. It codes for CASSFSGYGSYNEQFF. The V and J genes are TRBV5-1 and TRBJ2-1; a weak D assignment points to TRBD2 (6 bases agree). The germline V gene encodes CDR1 SGHRS and CDR2 YFSETQ. From its cysteine to its phenylalanine, the CDR3 spans 16 amino acids. Of the read, only the CDR3 DNA is kept; its 48 bases are in frame from base 1. V loses 2 bases, J loses 0 bases, and the germline ends lie 12 bases apart.